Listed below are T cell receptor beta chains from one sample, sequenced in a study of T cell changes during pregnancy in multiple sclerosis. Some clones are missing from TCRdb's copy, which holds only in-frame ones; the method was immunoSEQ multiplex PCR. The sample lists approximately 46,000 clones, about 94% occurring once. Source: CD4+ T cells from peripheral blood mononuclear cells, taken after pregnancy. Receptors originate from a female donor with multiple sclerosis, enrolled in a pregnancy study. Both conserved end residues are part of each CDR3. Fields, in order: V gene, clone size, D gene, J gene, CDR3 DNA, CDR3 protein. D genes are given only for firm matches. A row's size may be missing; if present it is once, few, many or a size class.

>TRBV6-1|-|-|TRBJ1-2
TGTGCCAGCAACCGACAGGTTCTCGGCTACACCTTC
CASNRQVLGYTF
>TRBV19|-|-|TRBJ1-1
TGTGCCAGTAGTATAGAGGCCACTGAAGCTTTCTTT
CASSIEATEAFF
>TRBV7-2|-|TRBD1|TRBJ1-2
TGTGCCAGCAGCTTGGGACAGGGGACTTATGGCTACACCTTC
CASSLGQGTYGYTF
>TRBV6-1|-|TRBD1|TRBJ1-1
TGTGCCAGCAGTGAAGGGGACAGGGGCGCTGAAGCTTTCTTT
CASSEGDRGAEAFF
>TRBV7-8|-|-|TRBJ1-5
TGTGCCAGCAGCTTAGTACCGAAGGGGCCTACGGGCAATCAGCCCCAGCATTTT
CASSLVPKGPTGNQPQHF
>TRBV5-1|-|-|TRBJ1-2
TGCGCCAGCAGCCCCTACCGAAGCCGTGATAGCTATGGCTACACCTTC
CASSPYRSRDSYGYTF
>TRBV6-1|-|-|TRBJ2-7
TGTGCCAGCAGTGAATCAGGGGATACCTACGAGCAGTACTTC
CASSESGDTYEQYF
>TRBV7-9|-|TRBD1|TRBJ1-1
TGTGCCAGCAGCTTAGAACGGACAGGGACTGAAGCTTTCTTT
CASSLERTGTEAFF
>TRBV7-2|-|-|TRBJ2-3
TGTGCCAGCAGCCCAAGAGGTACTAACACAGATACGCAGTATTTT
CASSPRGTNTDTQYF
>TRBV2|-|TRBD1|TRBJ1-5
TGTGCCAGCAGGCAGGGGGGCCTCAATCAGCCCCAGCATTTT
CASRQGGLNQPQHF
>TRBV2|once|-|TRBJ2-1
TGTGCCAGCAGTGAAGTCAGAAACAATGAGCAGTTCTTC
CASSEVRNNEQFF
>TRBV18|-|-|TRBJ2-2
TGTGCCAGCTCACCACCGGAGCCCAACACCGGGGAGCTGTTTTTT
CASSPPEPNTGELFF
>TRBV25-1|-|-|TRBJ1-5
TGTGCCAGCAGTGAATGGGGGCAGAATCAGCCCCAGCATTTT
CASSEWGQNQPQHF
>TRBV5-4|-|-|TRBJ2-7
TGTGCCAGCAGCGAACCGGGATCTTACGAGCAGTACTTC
CASSEPGSYEQYF
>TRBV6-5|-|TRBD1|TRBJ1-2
TGTGCCAGCAGCCTTTCCGGGACAGGGGGATACTACACCTTC
CASSLSGTGGYYTF
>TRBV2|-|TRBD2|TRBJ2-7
TGTGCCAGCAGCCTCGGACTAGCGGGAGTGGTCGAGCAGTACTTC
CASSLGLAGVVEQYF
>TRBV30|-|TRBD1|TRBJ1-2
TGTGCCTGGGGGACAGGGTACTATGGCTACACCTTC
CAWGTGYYGYTF
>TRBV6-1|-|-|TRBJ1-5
TGTGCCAGCACCGTGGGGGGGTTCAATCAGCCCCAGCATTTT
CASTVGGFNQPQHF
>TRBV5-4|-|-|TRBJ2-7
TGTGCCAGCGGGCCGATAAGGGGGAACTCCTACGAGCAGTACTTC
CASGPIRGNSYEQYF
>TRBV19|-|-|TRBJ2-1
TGTGCCAGTAGTATATCTAGGATTCGTGAGCAGTTCTTC
CASSISRIREQFF
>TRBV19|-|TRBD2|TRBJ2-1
TGTGCCAGTAGTATTGAGGGTGGGACTAGCGGCCATGAGCAGTTCTTC
CASSIEGGTSGHEQFF
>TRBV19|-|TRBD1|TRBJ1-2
TGTGCCAGTAGCAGAACCGGGACAGCTAACTATGGCTACACCTTC
CASSRTGTANYGYTF
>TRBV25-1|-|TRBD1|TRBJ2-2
TGTGCCAGCAGTAACCCCGACAGGGGGCTCGTCACCGGGGAGCTGTTTTTT
CASSNPDRGLVTGELFF
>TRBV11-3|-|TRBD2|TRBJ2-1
TGTGCCAGCAGCTTAGATTCGCGGGAGGGGGAGCAGTTCTTC
CASSLDSREGEQFF
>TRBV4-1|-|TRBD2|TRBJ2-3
TGCGCCAGCAGATGGATATACGGGGGAGGGCCAAAAGATACGCAGTATTTT
CASRWIYGGGPKDTQYF
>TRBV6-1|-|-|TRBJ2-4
TGTGCCAGCAGTGGTCTCGTGACAGGAGGCCAAAACATTCAGTACTTC
CASSGLVTGGQNIQYF
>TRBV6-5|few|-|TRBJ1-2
TGTGCCAGCAGTTCCTATTCGCGGGGCTACACCTTC
CASSSYSRGYTF
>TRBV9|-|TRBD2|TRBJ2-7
TGTGCCAGCAGCGTAGGGAGCGGGAGGGCCCTTTACTTC
CASSVGSGRALYF
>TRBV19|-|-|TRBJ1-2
TGTGCCAGTAGTATGAAGGGAGGCAGCTATGGCTACACCTTC
CASSMKGGSYGYTF
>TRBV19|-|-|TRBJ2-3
TGTGCCAGTAGTATAGGTAATGTCGGGGCAGATACGCAGTATTTT
CASSIGNVGADTQYF
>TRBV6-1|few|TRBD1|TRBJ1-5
TGTGCCAGTCAGGGGGCGGGTCAGCCCCAGCATTTT
CASQGAGQPQHF
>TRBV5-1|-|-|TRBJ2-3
TGCGCCAGCTCCAGGGGAACTCATAGCACAGATACGCAGTATTTT
CASSRGTHSTDTQYF
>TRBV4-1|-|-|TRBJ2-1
TGCGCCAGCAGCCACCCCAGGGGGGGACTAGGAAATGAGCAGTTCTTC
CASSHPRGGLGNEQFF
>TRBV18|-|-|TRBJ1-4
TGTGCCAGCTCACCATTAACGCGGGGAGAAAAACTGTTTTTT
CASSPLTRGEKLFF
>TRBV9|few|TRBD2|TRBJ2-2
TGTGCCAGCAGACTAGCGGAGAACACCGGGGAGCTGTTTTTT
CASRLAENTGELFF
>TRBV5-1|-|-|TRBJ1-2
TGCGCCAGCCTGGGTCCCAGGGGCTACACCTTC
CASLGPRGYTF
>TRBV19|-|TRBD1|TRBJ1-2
TGTGCCAGTAGCGACAGGGGAGGAGGATCCTATGGCTACACCTTC
CASSDRGGGSYGYTF
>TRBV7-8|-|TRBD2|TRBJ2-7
TGTGCCAGCAGCTTAGCTAGCGGGAGGGCTACCTACGAGCAGTACTTC
CASSLASGRATYEQYF
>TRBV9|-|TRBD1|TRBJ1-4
TGTGCCAGCAGCGGGACAGGATCTTATGAAAAACTGTTTTTT
CASSGTGSYEKLFF
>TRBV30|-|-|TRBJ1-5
TGTGCCTGGCGCACAGGGTGGGGACAGCCCCAGCATTTT
CAWRTGWGQPQHF
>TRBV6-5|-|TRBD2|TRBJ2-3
TGTGCCAGCAGTTTACTAGCGGCTAGCACAGATACGCAGTATTTT
CASSLLAASTDTQYF
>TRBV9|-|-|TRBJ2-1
TGTGCCAGCAGCGTGGCTACGGGGAGCTCCTACAATGAGCAGTTCTTC
CASSVATGSSYNEQFF
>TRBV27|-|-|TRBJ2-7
TGTGCCAGCAGCCGCTTAGGGGCCCCCTACGAGCAGTACTTC
CASSRLGAPYEQYF
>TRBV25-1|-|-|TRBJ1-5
TGTGCCAGCAGTGAATCCGACAGGAATCAGCCCCAGCATTTT
CASSESDRNQPQHF
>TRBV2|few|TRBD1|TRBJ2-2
TGTGCCAGCAGTGGGACAGGGTCGGCCGGGGAGCTGTTTTTT
CASSGTGSAGELFF
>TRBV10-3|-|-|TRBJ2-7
TGTGCCCATGGTCGGGAGTACCACGAGCAGTACTTC
CAHGREYHEQYF
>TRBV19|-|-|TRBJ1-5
TGTGCCAGTAGTACAGGGGTAAGCAATCAGCCCCAGCATTTT
CASSTGVSNQPQHF
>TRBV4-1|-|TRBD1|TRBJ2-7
TGCGCCAGCAGCCTTTTACAGGGGGGCCAGGTCCCCTCCCGCTACGAGCAGTACTTC
CASSLLQGGQVPSRYEQYF
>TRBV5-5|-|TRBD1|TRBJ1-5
TGTGCCAGCAGCCTACAGGGGGCGCGATCCAGTCAGCCCCAGCATTTT
CASSLQGARSSQPQHF
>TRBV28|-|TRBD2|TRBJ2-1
TGTGCCAGCGGCCCCCCTACTAGCGGGATATTCAATGAGCAGTTCTTC
CASGPPTSGIFNEQFF
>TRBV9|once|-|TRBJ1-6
TGTGCCAGCAGCGATCGACAGGCCGGTAGTCCCCTCCACTTT
CASSDRQAGSPLHF
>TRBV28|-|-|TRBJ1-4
TGTGCCAGCAGACCTTTTATCACAGGGTGGGTTACATCAAATGAAAAACTGTTTTTT
CASRPFITGWVTSNEKLFF
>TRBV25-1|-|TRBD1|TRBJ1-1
TGTGCCAGCAGGGATACAGGGGGCAACACTGAAGCTTTCTTT
CASRDTGGNTEAFF
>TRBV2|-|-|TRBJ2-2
TGTGCCAGCAGTCGCGAAAGGCAGGGTGGGACCGGGGAGCTGTTTTTT
CASSRERQGGTGELFF